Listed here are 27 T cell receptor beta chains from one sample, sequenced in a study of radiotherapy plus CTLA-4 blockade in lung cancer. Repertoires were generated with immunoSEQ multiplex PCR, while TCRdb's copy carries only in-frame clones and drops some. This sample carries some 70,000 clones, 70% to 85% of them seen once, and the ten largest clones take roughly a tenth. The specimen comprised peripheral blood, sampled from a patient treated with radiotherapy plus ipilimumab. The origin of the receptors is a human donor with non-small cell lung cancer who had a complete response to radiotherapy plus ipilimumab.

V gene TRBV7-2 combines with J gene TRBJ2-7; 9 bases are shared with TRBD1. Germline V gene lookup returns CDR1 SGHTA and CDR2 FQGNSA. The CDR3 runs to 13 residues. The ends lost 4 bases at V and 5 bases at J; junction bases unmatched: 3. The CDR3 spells CASSSGQGDEQYV. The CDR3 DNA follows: TGTGCCAGCAGCTCGGGACAGGGCGACGAGCAGTACGTC.

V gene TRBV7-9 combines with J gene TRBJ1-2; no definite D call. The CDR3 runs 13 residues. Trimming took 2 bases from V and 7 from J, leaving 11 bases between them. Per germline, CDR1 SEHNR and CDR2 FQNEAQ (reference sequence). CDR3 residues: CASSLQGESGYTF. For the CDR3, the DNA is TGTGCCAGCAGCTTACAAGGAGAGAGTGGCTACACCTTC.

CDR3 nucleotides: TGTGCCAGCAGCTTAGGAGGGCGACAGGGATCCTACGAGCAGTACGTC. It codes for CASSLGGRQGSYEQYV. V gene TRBV11-3 combines with J gene TRBJ2-7; 7 bases line up with TRBD1. V trimming: 1 base; J trimming: 1 base; junction bases outside the gene matches: 7. CDR3 length: 16 amino acids. CDR1 is SGHNT, CDR2 YENEEA, per germline.

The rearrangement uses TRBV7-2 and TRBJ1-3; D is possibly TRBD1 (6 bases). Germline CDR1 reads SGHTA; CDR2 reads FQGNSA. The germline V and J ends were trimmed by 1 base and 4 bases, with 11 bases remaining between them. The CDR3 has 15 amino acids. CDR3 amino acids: CASSLEGGHGNTIYF. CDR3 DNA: TGTGCCAGCAGCTTAGAGGGGGGTCACGGAAACACCATATATTTT.

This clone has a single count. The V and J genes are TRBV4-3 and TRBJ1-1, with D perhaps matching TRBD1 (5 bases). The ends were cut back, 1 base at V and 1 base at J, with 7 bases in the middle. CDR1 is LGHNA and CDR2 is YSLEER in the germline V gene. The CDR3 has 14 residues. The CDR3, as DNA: TGCGCCAGCAGCCAAGGGGGGTCGAACACTGAAGCTTTCTTT. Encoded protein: CASSQGGSNTEAFF.

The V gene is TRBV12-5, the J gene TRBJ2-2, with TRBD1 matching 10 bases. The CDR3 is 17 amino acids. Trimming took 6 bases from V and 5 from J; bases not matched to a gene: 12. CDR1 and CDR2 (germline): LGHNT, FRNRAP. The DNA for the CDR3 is TGTGCTAGTGGCTCTCCGAGGGACAGGGGACGAACCGGGGAGCTGTTTTTT. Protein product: CASGSPRDRGRTGELFF.

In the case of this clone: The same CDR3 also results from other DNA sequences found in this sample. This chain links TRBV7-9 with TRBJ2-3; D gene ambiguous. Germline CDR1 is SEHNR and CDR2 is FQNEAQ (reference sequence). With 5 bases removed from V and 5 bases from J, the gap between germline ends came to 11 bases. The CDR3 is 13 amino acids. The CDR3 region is CASSRIEEDTQYF. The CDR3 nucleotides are TGTGCCAGCAGCAGGATAGAGGAAGATACGCAGTATTTT.

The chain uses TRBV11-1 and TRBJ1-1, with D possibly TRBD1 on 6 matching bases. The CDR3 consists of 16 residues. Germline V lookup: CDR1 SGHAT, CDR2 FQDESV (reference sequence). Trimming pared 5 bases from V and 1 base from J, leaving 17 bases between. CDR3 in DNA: TGTGCCAGCAGCCCCCTAGGGGGGCCGTCGAACACTGAAGCTTTCTTT. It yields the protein CASSPLGGPSNTEAFF.

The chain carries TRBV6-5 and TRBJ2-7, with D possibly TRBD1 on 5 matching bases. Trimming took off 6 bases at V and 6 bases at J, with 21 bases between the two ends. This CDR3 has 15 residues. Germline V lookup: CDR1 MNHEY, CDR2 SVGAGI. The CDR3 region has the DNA TGTGCCAGCAGCCGCGGCGGTATTAGTAGGGGCGAGCAGTACGTC. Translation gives CASSRGGISRGEQYV.

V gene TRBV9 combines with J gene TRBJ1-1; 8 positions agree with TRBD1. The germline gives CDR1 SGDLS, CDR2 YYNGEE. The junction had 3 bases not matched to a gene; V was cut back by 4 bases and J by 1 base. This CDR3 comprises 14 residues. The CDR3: CASSLGTGNTEAFF. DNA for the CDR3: TGTGCCAGCAGCCTGGGGACAGGGAACACTGAAGCTTTCTTT.

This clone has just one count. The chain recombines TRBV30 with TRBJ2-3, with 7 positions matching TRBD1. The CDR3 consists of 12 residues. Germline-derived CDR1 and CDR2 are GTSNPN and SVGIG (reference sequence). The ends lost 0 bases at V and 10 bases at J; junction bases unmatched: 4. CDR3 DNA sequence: TGTGCCTGGAGTGTACAGGGGAAGGCGCAGTATTTT. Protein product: CAWSVQGKAQYF.

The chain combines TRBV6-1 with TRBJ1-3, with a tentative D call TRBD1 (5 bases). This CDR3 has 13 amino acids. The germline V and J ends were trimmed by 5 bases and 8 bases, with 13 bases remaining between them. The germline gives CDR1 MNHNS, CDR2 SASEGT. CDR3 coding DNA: TGTGCCAGCAGTCCAACCAGGGAAGACACCATATATTTT. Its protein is CASSPTREDTIYF.

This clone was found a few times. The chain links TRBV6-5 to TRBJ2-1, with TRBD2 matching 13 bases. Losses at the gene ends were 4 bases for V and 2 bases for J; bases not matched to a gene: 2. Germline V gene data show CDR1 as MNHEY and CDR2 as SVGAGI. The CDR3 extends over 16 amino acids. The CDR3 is CASSWTSGGPYNEQFF. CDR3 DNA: TGTGCCAGCAGTTGGACTAGCGGGGGACCCTACAATGAGCAGTTCTTC.

CDR3 residues: CASSPGTGAFSGANVLTF. In nucleotides, the CDR3 is TGCGCCAGCAGCCCCGGGACAGGAGCATTCTCTGGGGCCAACGTCCTGACTTTC. V is TRBV5-1 and J is TRBJ2-6; TRBD1 agrees at 8 bases. The V gene end was trimmed by 4 bases and the J gene end by 0 bases; junction bases not matched to a gene: 9. This CDR3 region has 18 residues. Per the germline V gene, CDR1 is SGHRS and CDR2 is YFSETQ. Together with reference TRBV5-1 and TRBJ2-6, the CDR3 gives the full variable domain: KAGVTQTPRYLIKTRGQQVTLSCSPISGHRSVSWYQQTPGQGLQFLFEYFSETQRNKGNFPGRFSGRQFSNSRSEMNVSTLELGDSALYLCASSPGTGAFSGANVLTFGAGSRLTVL.

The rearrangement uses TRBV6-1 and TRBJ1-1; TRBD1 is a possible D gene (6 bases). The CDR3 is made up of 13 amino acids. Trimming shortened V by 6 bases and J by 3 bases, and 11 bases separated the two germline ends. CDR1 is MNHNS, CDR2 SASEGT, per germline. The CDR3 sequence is CASSAQGYTEAFF. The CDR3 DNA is TGTGCCAGCAGCGCTCAGGGGTACACTGAAGCTTTCTTT.

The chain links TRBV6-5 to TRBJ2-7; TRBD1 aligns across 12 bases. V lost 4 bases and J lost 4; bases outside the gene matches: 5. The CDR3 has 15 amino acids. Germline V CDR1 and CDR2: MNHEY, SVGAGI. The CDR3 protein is CASSSRDRGRYEQYF. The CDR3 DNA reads TGTGCCAGCAGTTCCCGGGACAGGGGGCGATACGAGCAGTACTTC.

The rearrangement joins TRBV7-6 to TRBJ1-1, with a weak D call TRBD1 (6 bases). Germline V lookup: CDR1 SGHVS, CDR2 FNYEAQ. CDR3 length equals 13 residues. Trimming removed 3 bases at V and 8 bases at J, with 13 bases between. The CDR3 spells CASSFSSQGEAFF. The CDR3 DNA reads TGTGCCAGCAGCTTCAGTTCCCAGGGGGAAGCTTTCTTT.

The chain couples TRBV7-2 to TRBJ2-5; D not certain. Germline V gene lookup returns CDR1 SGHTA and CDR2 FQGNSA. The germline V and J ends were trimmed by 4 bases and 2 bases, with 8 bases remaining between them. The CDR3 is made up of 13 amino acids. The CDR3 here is CASSSLSQETQYF. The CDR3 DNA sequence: TGTGCCAGCAGCTCCCTATCGCAAGAGACCCAGTACTTC.

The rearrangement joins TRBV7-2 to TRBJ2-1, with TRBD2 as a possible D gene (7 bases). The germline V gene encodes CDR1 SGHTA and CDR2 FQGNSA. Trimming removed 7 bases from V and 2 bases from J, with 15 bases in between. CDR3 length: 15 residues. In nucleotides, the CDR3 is TGTGCCAGCAAAAAGGGGGGGAATGCCTACAATGAGCAGTTCTTC. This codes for CASKKGGNAYNEQFF.

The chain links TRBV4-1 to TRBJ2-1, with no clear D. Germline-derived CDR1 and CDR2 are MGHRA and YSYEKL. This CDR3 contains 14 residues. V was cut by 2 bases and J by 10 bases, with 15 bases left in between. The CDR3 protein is CASSQLVRRTEQFF. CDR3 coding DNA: TGCGCCAGCAGCCAACTAGTCCGGCGTACGGAGCAGTTCTTC.

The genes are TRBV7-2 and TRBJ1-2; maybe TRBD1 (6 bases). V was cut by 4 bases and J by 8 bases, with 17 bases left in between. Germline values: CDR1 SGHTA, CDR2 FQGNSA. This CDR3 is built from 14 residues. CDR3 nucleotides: TGTGCCAGCAGCTGGCCGGGTAGGGGGATGGGCTACACCTTC. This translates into CASSWPGRGMGYTF.

CDR3 sequence: CASSSSTGARETQYF. The CDR3 coding sequence is TGCGCCAGCAGCTCCTCCACAGGGGCCCGAGAGACCCAGTACTTC. The V and J genes are TRBV5-1 and TRBJ2-5; 7 bases fit TRBD1. J lost 4 bases, V lost 3 bases, and 9 bases had no gene match. The CDR3 has 15 amino acids. Germline lookup yields CDR1 SGHRS and CDR2 YFSETQ.

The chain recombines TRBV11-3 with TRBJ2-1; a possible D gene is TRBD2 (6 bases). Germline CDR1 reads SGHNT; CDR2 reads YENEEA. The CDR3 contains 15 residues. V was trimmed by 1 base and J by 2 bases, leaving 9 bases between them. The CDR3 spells CASSLGRAAYNEQFF. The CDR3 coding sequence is TGTGCCAGCAGCTTAGGGAGGGCCGCCTACAATGAGCAGTTCTTC.

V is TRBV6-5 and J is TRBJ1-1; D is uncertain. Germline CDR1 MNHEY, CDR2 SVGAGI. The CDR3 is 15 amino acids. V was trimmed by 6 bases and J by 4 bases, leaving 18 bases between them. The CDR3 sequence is CASRGGSAGSTEAFF. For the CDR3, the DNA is TGTGCCAGCAGAGGAGGGTCTGCGGGAAGCACTGAAGCTTTCTTT.

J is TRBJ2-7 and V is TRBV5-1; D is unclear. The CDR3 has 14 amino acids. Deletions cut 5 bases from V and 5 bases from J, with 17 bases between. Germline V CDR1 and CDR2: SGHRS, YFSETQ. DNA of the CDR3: TGCGCCAGCAGTATGGAACCACTACCCCACGAGCAGTACTTC. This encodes CASSMEPLPHEQYF.

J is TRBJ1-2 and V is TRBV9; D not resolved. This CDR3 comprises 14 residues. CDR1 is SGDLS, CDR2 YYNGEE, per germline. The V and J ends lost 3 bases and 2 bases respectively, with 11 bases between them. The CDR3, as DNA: TGTGCCAGCAGCGCCCCGGGTCTGAACTATGGCTACACCTTC. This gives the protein CASSAPGLNYGYTF.

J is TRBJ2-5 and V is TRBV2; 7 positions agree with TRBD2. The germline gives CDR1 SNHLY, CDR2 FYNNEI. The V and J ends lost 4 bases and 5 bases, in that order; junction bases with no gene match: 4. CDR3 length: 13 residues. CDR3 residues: CASSVEGGETQYF. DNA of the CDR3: TGTGCCAGCAGTGTAGAGGGAGGGGAGACCCAGTACTTC.